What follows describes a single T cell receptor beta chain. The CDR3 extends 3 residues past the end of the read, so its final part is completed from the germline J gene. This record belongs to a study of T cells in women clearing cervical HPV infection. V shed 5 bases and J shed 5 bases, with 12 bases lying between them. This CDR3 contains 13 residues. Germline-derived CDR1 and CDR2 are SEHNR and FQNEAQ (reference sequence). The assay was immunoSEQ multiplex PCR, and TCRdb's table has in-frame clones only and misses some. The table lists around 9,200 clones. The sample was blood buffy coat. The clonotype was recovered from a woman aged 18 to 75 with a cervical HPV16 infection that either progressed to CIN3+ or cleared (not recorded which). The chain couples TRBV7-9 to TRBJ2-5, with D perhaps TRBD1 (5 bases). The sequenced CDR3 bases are TGTGCCAGCAGCGCTGGCAGGGTGGAGACC. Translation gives CASSAGRVET. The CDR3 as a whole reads CASSAGRVETQYF.